The text below deals with one T cell receptor (beta chain). Its antigen is undetermined. The assay was immunoSEQ multiplex PCR, and TCRdb's table has in-frame clones only and misses some. The sample consists of 150,000 or so clones, about 85% of them appearing once. This entry is derived from a study of radiation and T cells in renal cell carcinoma. Stated time point: baseline pretreatment blood. Treatment given: 15 Gy SBRT to primary tumor, nephrectomy 4 weeks later. Serial blood draws occurred at baseline and 2 and 4 weeks post-SBRT. The patient's renal cell carcinoma had clear cell pathology. Study-wide points: Baseline intratumoral clonotype presence is unknown without pretreatment biopsies. In blood, top tumor clones expanded by 2 weeks, shrinking by 4.

This CDR3 has 14 amino acids. V lost 0 bases and J lost 1, with 6 bases in between. Looked up from germline, CDR1 is SGHRS and CDR2 is YFSETQ. The source was blood, collected from a patient whose treatment included radiotherapy and nephrectomy. The V and J genes are TRBV5-1 and TRBJ2-3; D perhaps matches TRBD2 (6 bases). The source is a woman aged 70 to 79 with renal cell carcinoma. CDR3 coding DNA: TGCGCCAGCAGCTTGGCGGGGGGCACAGATACGCAGTATTTT. It yields the protein CASSLAGGTDTQYF.